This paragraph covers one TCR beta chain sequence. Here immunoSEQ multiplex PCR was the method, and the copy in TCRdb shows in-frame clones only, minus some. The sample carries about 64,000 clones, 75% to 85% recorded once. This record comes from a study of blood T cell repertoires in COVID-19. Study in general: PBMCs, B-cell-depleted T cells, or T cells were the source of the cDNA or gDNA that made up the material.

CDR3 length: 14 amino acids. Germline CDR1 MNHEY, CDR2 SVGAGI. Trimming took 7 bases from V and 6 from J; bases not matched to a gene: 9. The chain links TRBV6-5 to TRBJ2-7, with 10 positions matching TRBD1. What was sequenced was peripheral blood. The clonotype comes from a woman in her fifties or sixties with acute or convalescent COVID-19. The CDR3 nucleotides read TGTGCCAGCACCCCCCCGGGACAGGGGCGCGAGCAGTACTTC. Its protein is CASTPPGQGREQYF.